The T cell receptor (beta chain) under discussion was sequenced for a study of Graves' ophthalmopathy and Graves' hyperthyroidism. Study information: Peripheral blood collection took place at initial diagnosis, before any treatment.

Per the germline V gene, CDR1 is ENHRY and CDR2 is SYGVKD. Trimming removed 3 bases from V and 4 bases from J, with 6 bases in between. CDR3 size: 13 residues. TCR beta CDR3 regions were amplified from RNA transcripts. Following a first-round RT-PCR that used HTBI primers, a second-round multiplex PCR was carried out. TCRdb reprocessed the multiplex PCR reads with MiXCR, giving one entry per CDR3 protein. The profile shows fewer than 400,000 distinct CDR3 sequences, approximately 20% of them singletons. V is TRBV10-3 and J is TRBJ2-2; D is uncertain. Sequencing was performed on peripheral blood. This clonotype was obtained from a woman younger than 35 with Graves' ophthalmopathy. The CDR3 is CAISDPSTGELFF. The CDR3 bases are TGTGCCATCAGTGATCCCTCCACCGGGGAGCTGTTTTTT.